The rows below give T cell receptor beta chains drawn from one sample of a study of metastatic and nonmetastatic thyroid tumors. TCRdb reassembled clones from the PCR reads with MiXCR. The sample records some 33,000 clones, 21% being singletons. Sequencing was carried out using tumor tissue. These receptors were collected from a male donor with papillary thyroid cancer or a benign thyroid nodule (not recorded which). Some clones in this sample may be carry-over from other donors' samples. The CDR3 runs from the conserved cysteine through the conserved F or W. The D gene is left open where the match is weak. Rows give clone size only sometimes, using once, few, many, or a class for an expanded clone.

j_call clone_size v_call d_call cdr3_nt cdr3_aa
TRBJ2-3 many TRBV12-3/TRBV12-4 TRBD2 TGTGCCAGCAGTTTAGGACTAGCGGGCACAGATACGCAGTATTTT CASSLGLAGTDTQYF
TRBJ1-2 medium-sized TRBV6-5 - TGTGCCAGCAGTTACTCTGAAGGATGGGGCTACACCTTC CASSYSEGWGYTF
TRBJ2-3 few TRBV6-6 TRBD2 TGTGCCAGCAGTTACTCGTCAACCAACGGGAGGGCTACGAAGTATTTT CASSYSSTNGRATKYF
TRBJ1-1 few TRBV24-1 TRBD1 TGTGCCACCAGTGACATGACAGGGCAGGCTTTCTTT CATSDMTGQAFF
TRBJ1-1 - TRBV6-1 - TGTGCCAGCATGAGGGACATAATCACTGAAGCTTTCTTT CASMRDIITEAFF
TRBJ2-5 - TRBV5-5 - TGTGCCAGCGGCTTCCAATCCCAAGAGACCCAGTACTTC CASGFQSQETQYF
TRBJ2-1 many TRBV10-1 - TGCGCCAGCGTCCGGGACTGGCGTCTTGAGCAGTTCTTC CASVRDWRLEQFF
TRBJ1-2 many TRBV4-3 - TGCGCCAGCAGCCCAGACCGGACAAACTATGGCTACACCTTC CASSPDRTNYGYTF
TRBJ2-2 medium-sized TRBV19 TRBD2 TGTGCCAGTAACCATGGGACTAGCGGGAGGACCGGGGAGCTGTTTTTT CASNHGTSGRTGELFF
TRBJ1-1 - TRBV6-5 - TGTGCCAGCAGCTATGGCGGGAACACTGAAGCTTTCTTT CASSYGGNTEAFF
TRBJ2-1 - TRBV30 - TGTGCCTGGGGTAACGGCGTCGATGAGCAGTTCTTC CAWGNGVDEQFF
TRBJ1-2 many TRBV5-8 - TGTGCCAGCAGCTTGGGGGACCGGCACTATGGCTACACCTTC CASSLGDRHYGYTF
TRBJ1-2 - TRBV30 - TGTGCCTGGACCTCGGGGAGGGGGAACGGCTACACCTTC CAWTSGRGNGYTF
TRBJ1-6 many TRBV5-4 - TGTGCCAGCAGCTTGTCGGGGGTACCTTCACCCCTCCACTTT CASSLSGVPSPLHF
TRBJ2-2 once TRBV7-9 - TGTGCCAGCACCTCCCCCGGGGGTAACACCGGGGAGCTGTTTTTT CASTSPGGNTGELFF
TRBJ1-3 many TRBV29-1 - TGCAGCGTTGTTCCGGGCACTGGAAACACCATATATTTT CSVVPGTGNTIYF
TRBJ1-5 - TRBV5-6 - TGTGCCAGCAGCCCGTACCCCAGGCAGCCCCAGCATTTT CASSPYPRQPQHF
TRBJ2-3 many TRBV5-1 TRBD2 TGCGCCAGCAGCCCTAGCGGGAGCACAGATACGCAGTATTTT CASSPSGSTDTQYF
TRBJ1-1 - TRBV6-2/TRBV6-3 TRBD1 TGTGCCAGCAGCTTACAGGGGCGTTTAGGAAACACTGAAGCTTTCTTT CASSLQGRLGNTEAFF
TRBJ2-3 many TRBV20-1 - TGCAGTGCTAGTCCCGGCACAGATACGCAGTATTTT CSASPGTDTQYF
TRBJ1-1 many TRBV6-1 - TGTGCCAGCAGTGATGGCTTCAACACTGAAGCTTTCTTT CASSDGFNTEAFF
TRBJ2-7 - TRBV6-1 - TGTGCCAGCAGTCGACAGGGCGGAGGTAGGGAGGCGAGGAAGCAGTACTTC CASSRQGGGREARKQYF
TRBJ2-2 - TRBV10-1 - TGCGCCAGTAGTGAGTGGGTGGGCACCGGGGAGCTGTTTTTT CASSEWVGTGELFF
TRBJ2-2 many TRBV6-1 - TGTGCCAGCAGGGGGCGAAACACCGGGGAGCTGTTTTTT CASRGRNTGELFF
TRBJ2-3 many TRBV7-9 - TGTGCCAGCAGCCCCGTCAGCGGGCCTACGCAGTATTTT CASSPVSGPTQYF
TRBJ1-6 medium-sized TRBV20-1 - TGCAGTGCTAGTTCTGGTGCGAGTTCACCCCTCCACTTT CSASSGASSPLHF
TRBJ2-2 - TRBV9 - TGTGCCAGCAGCGTAGGATTTAGCGGGAACACCGGGGAGCTGTTTTTT CASSVGFSGNTGELFF
TRBJ1-6 many TRBV30 TRBD1 TGTGCCTGGACTACGGGACAGAATTCACCCCTCCACTTT CAWTTGQNSPLHF
TRBJ2-7 many TRBV10-2 - TGCGCCAGCAGTGATGGCGGGATAGCCCGGGAGCAGTACTTC CASSDGGIAREQYF